This TCR beta chain was captured in a study of CD8 T cells in ankylosing spondylitis. Findings of the study overall: The study identified a TCR beta motif of 7 or 8 highly homologous variants that appeared characteristic of ankylosing spondylitis blood. As for the disease-linked clones, they showed a CD8+ phenotype and occurred at relatively low frequencies in peripheral blood. It was reported that disease-linked clones were significantly enriched in matched ankylosing spondylitis synovial fluid.

As to this clonotype: The target antigen is unknown.

Quantitative 5'-RACE with molecular barcodes generated TCR beta libraries. TCRdb re-called the 5' RACE reads with MiXCR, one entry per CDR3 protein. This sample carries some 840,000 distinct CDR3 sequences, around 11% of them seen once, and the ten largest clones take just over 0.5%. Germline V gene sequence: CDR1 KGHSH, CDR2 LQKENI. The CDR3 spans 14 residues. Trimming left V 1 base short and J 2 bases short, with 8 bases between. This receptor was taken from a male donor with ankylosing spondylitis. The rearrangement joins TRBV18 to TRBJ1-1; D possibly corresponds to TRBD1 (6 bases). The specimen was blood, either unsorted or a sorted T cell fraction (not recorded which). The CDR3 DNA reads TGTGCCAGCTCACCACTGGACAGCAACACTGAAGCTTTCTTT. It is translated as CASSPLDSNTEAFF.